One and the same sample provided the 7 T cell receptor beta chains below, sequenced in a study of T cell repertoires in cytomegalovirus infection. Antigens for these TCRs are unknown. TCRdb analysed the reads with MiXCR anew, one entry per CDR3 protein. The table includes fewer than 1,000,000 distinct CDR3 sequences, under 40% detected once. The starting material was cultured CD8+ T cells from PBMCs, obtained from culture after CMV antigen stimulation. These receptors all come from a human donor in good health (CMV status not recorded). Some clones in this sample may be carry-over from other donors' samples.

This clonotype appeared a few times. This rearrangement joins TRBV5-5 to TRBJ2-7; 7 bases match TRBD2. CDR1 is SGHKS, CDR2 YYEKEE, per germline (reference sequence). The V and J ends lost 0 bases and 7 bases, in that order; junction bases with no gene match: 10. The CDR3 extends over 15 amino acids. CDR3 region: CASSLGASGLREQYF. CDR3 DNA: TGTGCCAGCAGCTTGGGAGCTAGCGGACTCAGAGAGCAGTACTTC.

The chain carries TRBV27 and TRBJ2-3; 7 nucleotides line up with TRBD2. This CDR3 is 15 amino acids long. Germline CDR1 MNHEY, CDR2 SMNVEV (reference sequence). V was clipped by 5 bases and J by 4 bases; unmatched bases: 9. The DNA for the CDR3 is TGTGCCAGCAGTCCGCAAGGACTAGACTCAGATACGCAGTATTTT. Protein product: CASSPQGLDSDTQYF.

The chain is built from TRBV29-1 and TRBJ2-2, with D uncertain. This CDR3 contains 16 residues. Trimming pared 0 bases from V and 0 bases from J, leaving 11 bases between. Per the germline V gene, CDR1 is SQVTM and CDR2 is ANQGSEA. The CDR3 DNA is TGCAGCGTTGAAGATCTTAAGGTCCCGAACACCGGGGAGCTGTTTTTT. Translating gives CSVEDLKVPNTGELFF.

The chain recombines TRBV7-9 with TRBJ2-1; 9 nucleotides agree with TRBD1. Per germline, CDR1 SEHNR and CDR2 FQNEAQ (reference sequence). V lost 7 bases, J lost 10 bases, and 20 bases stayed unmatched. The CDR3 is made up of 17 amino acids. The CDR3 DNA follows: TGTGCCAGCACCCCTTCATCCGGGACAGGGCTGATTAAGGAGCAGTTCTTC. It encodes CASTPSSGTGLIKEQFF.

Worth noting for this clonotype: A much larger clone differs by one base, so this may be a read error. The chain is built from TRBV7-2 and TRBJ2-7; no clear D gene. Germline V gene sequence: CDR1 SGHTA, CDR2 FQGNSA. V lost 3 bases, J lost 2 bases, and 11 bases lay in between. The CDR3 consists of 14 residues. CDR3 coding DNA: TGTGCCAGCAGCTTCCGAGACACGACCTACGAGCAGTACGTC. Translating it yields CASSFRDTTYEQYV.

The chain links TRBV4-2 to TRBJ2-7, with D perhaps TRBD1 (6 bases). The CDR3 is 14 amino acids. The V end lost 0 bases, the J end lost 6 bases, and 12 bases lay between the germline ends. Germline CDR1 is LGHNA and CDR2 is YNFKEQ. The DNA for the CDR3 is TGTGCCAGCAGCCAAGATCTTCAGGGGCTCGAGCAGTACTTC. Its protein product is CASSQDLQGLEQYF.

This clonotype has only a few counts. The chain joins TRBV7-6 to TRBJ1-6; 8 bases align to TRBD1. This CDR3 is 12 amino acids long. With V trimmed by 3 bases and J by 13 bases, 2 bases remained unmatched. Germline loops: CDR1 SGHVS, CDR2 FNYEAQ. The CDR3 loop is CASSLDRAPLHF. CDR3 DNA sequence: TGTGCCAGCAGCTTGGACAGGGCGCCCCTCCACTTT.